This T cell receptor beta chain appears in the sequencing data of a study of technical replicates of blood from several donors. TCRdb's copy holds only in-frame clones and misses some; the assay was immunoSEQ multiplex PCR. Of about 72,000 clones listed, nearly 97% are singletons. Sequenced: T cells isolated from PBMCs. This TCR derives from a human donor in good health.

CDR3 DNA sequence: TGTGCCAGCTCACCAAGCGCGGGGCCGAGCACTGAAGCTTTCTTT. This sequence encodes CASSPSAGPSTEAFF. This chain joins TRBV18 and TRBJ1-1, with D possibly TRBD1 on 5 matching bases. The length of the CDR3 is 15 residues. V gave up 2 bases and J gave up 4 bases, with 14 bases separating them. Germline CDR1 reads KGHSH; CDR2 reads LQKENI.